The 18 T cell receptor beta chains in this list originate from one sample, sequenced in a study of blood T cells in healthy people across ages. The second PCR ran about 6 to 11 cycles with a sample-barcoded 5' primer and J-beta primers. A single record per CDR3 protein comes from TCRdb applying MiXCR to the 5' RACE reads. The sample shows over 600,000 distinct CDR3 sequences, approximately 40% of them seen only once. Sequenced: blood. The receptors originated from a man older than 75 in good health.

The rearrangement uses TRBV7-8 and TRBJ2-7; the D gene is possibly TRBD2 (6 bases). Germline loops: CDR1 SGHVS, CDR2 FQNEAQ. The V end was cut by 1 base, the J end by 0 bases, with 10 bases between. The CDR3 is made up of 15 amino acids. CDR3 protein: CASSLGSGDSYEQYF. CDR3 nucleotide sequence: TGTGCCAGCAGCTTAGGATCGGGGGACTCCTACGAGCAGTACTTC. Based on the CDR3 plus reference TRBV7-8 and TRBJ2-7, the full variable domain is GAGVSQSPRYKVAKRGQDVALRCDPISGHVSLFWYQQALGQGPEFLTYFQNEAQLDKSGLPSDRFFAERPEGSVSTLKIQRTQQEDSAVYLCASSLGSGDSYEQYFGPGTRLTVT.

The J gene is TRBJ2-1, the V gene TRBV7-2; TRBD1 agrees at 9 bases. With 2 bases clipped from V and 4 bases from J, the junction kept 3 bases outside the gene matches. Germline V gene sequence: CDR1 SGHTA, CDR2 FQGNSA. The CDR3 length is 15 residues. The CDR3 region has the DNA TGTGCCAGCAGCTTAAGGGGACAGGGATACAATGAGCAGTTCTTC. Its protein is CASSLRGQGYNEQFF.

The sample holds a few counts of this clonotype. The rearrangement joins TRBV7-9 to TRBJ2-2, with D unresolved. Looked up from germline, CDR1 is SEHNR and CDR2 is FQNEAQ (reference sequence). This CDR3 comprises 14 residues. The V gene lost 3 bases and the J gene lost 4 bases, with 9 bases spanning the gap. The CDR3 coding sequence is TGTGCCAGCAGCTTCCCGCTGGCCACCGGGGAGCTGTTTTTT. Translated, it gives CASSFPLATGELFF. Full variable domain (outside the CDR3, taken from reference TRBV7-9 and TRBJ2-2): DTGVSQNPRHKITKRGQNVTFRCDPISEHNRLYWYRQTLGQGPEFLTYFQNEAQLEKSRLLSDRFSAERPKGSFSTLEIQRTEQGDSAMYLCASSFPLATGELFFGEGSRLTVL.

This clonotype was recorded at least ten times. This chain links TRBV11-1 with TRBJ2-3; TRBD1 might be the D (5 bases). Between the trimmed V and J ends, which lost 2 bases and 0 bases, there was a span of 15 bases. The CDR3 has 17 residues. Germline V gives CDR1 SGHAT, CDR2 FQDESV (reference sequence). CDR3 in amino acids: CASSLNNGHTSTDTQYF. The CDR3 bases are TGTGCCAGCAGCTTAAACAACGGACACACTAGCACAGATACGCAGTATTTT.

This clonotype was picked up a small number of times. The rearrangement uses TRBV20-1 and TRBJ2-5, with 10 nucleotides matching TRBD1. Germline trimming cut 6 bases from V and 4 bases from J; bases unmatched to any gene: 14. The CDR3 totals 16 residues. Germline lookup yields CDR1 DFQATT and CDR2 SNEGSKA (reference sequence). The CDR3 DNA follows: TGCAGTGCCCCTCGACAGGGGGCGGATGAAAGAGAGACCCAGTACTTC. The encoded protein is CSAPRQGADERETQYF.

This clonotype came up a few times. This chain connects TRBV12-3 or TRBV12-4 to TRBJ2-5; 11 bases align to TRBD1. CDR3 size: 15 residues. With V trimmed by 0 bases and J by 5 bases, 2 bases remained unmatched. The CDR3 DNA sequence: TGTGCCAGCAGTTTAGCGGACAGGGGGCGCGAGACCCAGTACTTC. This codes for CASSLADRGRETQYF.

This clonotype has more than one count but fewer than ten. The chain uses TRBV14 and TRBJ2-3, with D possibly TRBD2 on 5 matching bases. Looked up from germline, CDR1 is SGHDN and CDR2 is FVKESK. The length of the CDR3 is 13 residues. The V end lost 4 bases, the J end lost 8 bases, and 13 bases lay between the germline ends. The CDR3 region has the DNA TGTGCCAGCAGCCCCCCCATGGGAGCTACGCAGTATTTT. It yields the protein CASSPPMGATQYF.

This clonotype appeared a single time. Since a much larger clone is just one base distant, this may be a read error. The chain combines TRBV20-1 with TRBJ2-7; unclear D gene. Germline-derived CDR1 and CDR2 are DFQATT and SNEGSKA (reference sequence). Trimming took 2 bases from V and 6 from J, leaving 20 bases between them. This CDR3 is built from 15 residues. Here the CDR3 reads CSARQMPLGSGEQYF. The DNA for the CDR3 is TGCAGTGCTAGACAAATGCCTCTAGGATCTGGCGAGCAGTACTTC.

The chain carries TRBV15 and TRBJ2-7; 8 bases agree with TRBD2. CDR3 length: 15 amino acids. CDR1 and CDR2 (germline): LNHNV, YYDKDF (reference sequence). V dropped 9 bases and J dropped 3; count of bases not matched to a gene: 13. CDR3 nucleotides: TGTGCCACTACACGGGGCCGGGAGGGGAACTACGAGCAGTACTTC. Residues: CATTRGREGNYEQYF.

This clonotype was picked up many times. The V call is TRBV4-3, the J call TRBJ2-7, with TRBD1 identical over 7 bases. The germline V gene has CDR1 LGHNA and CDR2 YSLEER. This CDR3 is built from 18 residues. J gave up 6 bases and V 1 base, and 18 bases lay outside the gene matches. The CDR3 protein is CASSQGFTGQGVRGEQYF. The CDR3 nucleotides are TGCGCCAGCAGCCAAGGTTTTACGGGGCAGGGGGTTCGTGGCGAGCAGTACTTC.

The sample holds many counts of this clonotype. The chain joins TRBV15 to TRBJ2-2; possible D gene TRBD2, 7 bases. Trimming stripped 0 bases from V and 4 bases from J, with 12 bases between. This CDR3 has 16 residues. Germline CDR1 is LNHNV and CDR2 is YYDKDF (reference sequence). The CDR3 DNA follows: TGTGCCACCAGCAGAGACGGGGGGCCGGGCACCGGGGAGCTGTTTTTT. Translating it yields CATSRDGGPGTGELFF.

This rearrangement joins TRBV29-1 to TRBJ1-2; no reliable D call. CDR1 SQVTM and CDR2 ANQGSEA come from the germline V gene. V lost 7 bases to trimming and J lost 4 bases, with 13 bases between them. The CDR3 consists of 12 residues. CDR3 coding DNA: TGCAGCGCGATGCCGTCGTCCTATGGCTACACCTTC. Translated: CSAMPSSYGYTF.

J is TRBJ2-3 and V is TRBV2; maybe TRBD1 (6 bases). V was shortened by 2 bases and J by 2 bases, with 8 bases between the two germline ends. CDR3 length: 14 amino acids. CDR1 and CDR2 from the germline V gene are SNHLY and FYNNEI. CDR3 nucleotides: TGTGCCAGCAGTGAACACAGGGTCACAGATACGCAGTATTTT. It encodes CASSEHRVTDTQYF.

This clonotype was seen just once. Here the CDR3 reads CASSKLPTYRTNYNEQYF. CDR3 nucleotide sequence: TGTGCCAGCAGCAAATTGCCGACTTATCGGACAAACTACAATGAGCAGTACTTC. The V and J genes are TRBV21-1 and TRBJ2-1; TRBD1 is the table's D call and was not checked against the DNA. Judging by the DNA end, TRBJ2-7 fits better; the J call may be wrong. TRBV21-1 is flagged as a pseudogene. The CDR3 is 18 residues long.

This clonotype appeared a single time. Sequence at one end of the junction differs from germline and may be a read error. V is TRBV6-2 or TRBV6-3 and J is TRBJ2-1, with D hard to call. From germline, CDR1 is MNHEY and CDR2 SVGEGT. The CDR3 contains 15 residues. CDR3 in DNA: TGTGCCAGCACCGGACCACCGAGCTCCTACAATGAGCGGTTCTTC. Amino acid sequence: CASTGPPSSYNERFF.

V is TRBV10-3 and J is TRBJ2-4, with 7 positions matching TRBD1. This CDR3 has 14 residues. After removal of 5 bases from V and 5 bases from J, the junction contained 6 bases not matched to a gene. Germline values: CDR1 ENHRY, CDR2 SYGVKD. CDR3 nucleotides: TGTGCCATCAGTAGAGACGGGACAGAAAACATTCAGTACTTC. Amino acid sequence: CAISRDGTENIQYF.

The V and J genes are TRBV7-3 and TRBJ2-1; the match to TRBD2 covers 7 bases. V gave up 5 bases and J gave up 7 bases; unmatched junction bases: 11. This CDR3 contains 15 residues. Looked up from germline, CDR1 is SGHTA and CDR2 is FQGTGA. CDR3 DNA: TGTGCCAGCAGCCCTAATTTGGCGGGAGATAATGAGCAGTTCTTC. It yields the protein CASSPNLAGDNEQFF.

J is TRBJ1-1 and V is TRBV20-1; maybe TRBD1 (6 bases). CDR1 is DFQATT, CDR2 SNEGSKA, per germline (reference sequence). V dropped 5 bases and J dropped 4 bases, with 11 bases sitting between them. This CDR3 contains 12 residues. The CDR3 bases are TGCAGTGCTGACAGGTTTGGCACTGAAGCTTTCTTT. It specifies CSADRFGTEAFF.